A single sample is the source of the 26 T cell receptor beta chains below, sequenced in a study of cytomegalovirus exposure and HLA in healthy donors. The PCR made use of 60 Vbeta and 13 Jbeta primers. Here immunoSEQ multiplex PCR was the method, and the copy in TCRdb shows in-frame clones only, minus some. Of around 100,000 clones listed, around four fifths are singletons. Sequencing was carried out using PBMCs. The receptors were sampled from a male donor in good health and CMV-seropositive.

The V gene is TRBV7-6, the J gene TRBJ1-4, with a weak D call TRBD1 (5 bases). From germline, CDR1 is SGHVS and CDR2 FNYEAQ. Trimming cost V 6 bases and J 8 bases, with 16 bases left between them. The CDR3 runs 14 residues. The CDR3 DNA is TGTGCCAGCAGGTCGGACACCCTCCAGGAAAAACTGTTTTTT. Amino acids: CASRSDTLQEKLFF.

The rearrangement uses TRBV7-9 and TRBJ1-1; D gene ambiguous. This CDR3 comprises 13 residues. Trimming pared 0 bases from V and 4 bases from J, leaving 6 bases between. Per germline, CDR1 SEHNR and CDR2 FQNEAQ (reference sequence). CDR3 nucleotide sequence: TGTGCCAGCAGCTTAGCGCAACTCACTGAAGCTTTCTTT. It specifies CASSLAQLTEAFF.

The chain uses TRBV11-2 and TRBJ1-2, with D possibly TRBD1 on 6 matching bases. CDR3 length: 13 amino acids. CDR1 is SGHAT, CDR2 FQNNGV, per germline. The V and J ends lost 4 bases and 6 bases respectively, with 12 bases between them. The CDR3 DNA reads as TGTGCCAGCAGCTCGACGGGGGGCGATGGCTACACCTTC. Translated, it gives CASSSTGGDGYTF.

The chain combines TRBV5-6 with TRBJ2-7; 12 bases are a match to TRBD2. Germline assignment: CDR1 SGHDT and CDR2 YYEEEE. The CDR3 sequence is 16 residues long. V gave up 2 bases and J gave up 6 bases; unmatched junction bases: 9. CDR3 in amino acids: CASSLRPLAGGLEQYF. The CDR3 DNA is TGTGCCAGCAGCTTACGCCCACTAGCGGGAGGTCTCGAGCAGTACTTC.

The table lists this clone with a few counts. The J gene is TRBJ2-3, the V gene TRBV15, with a tentative D call TRBD2 (6 bases). Germline values: CDR1 LNHNV, CDR2 YYDKDF (reference sequence). Trimming left V 1 base short and J 0 bases short, with 8 bases between. The CDR3 contains 15 residues. Here the CDR3 reads CATSRGGDSTDTQYF. The CDR3 DNA is TGTGCCACCAGCAGAGGCGGGGATAGCACAGATACGCAGTATTTT.

The gene calls are TRBV7-6 and TRBJ1-5; 7 positions match TRBD1. V shed 5 bases, J shed 6 bases, and the junction held 10 bases outside the gene matches. The germline V gene encodes CDR1 SGHVS and CDR2 FNYEAQ. CDR3 length: 15 amino acids. CDR3 nucleotides: TGTGCCAGCAGCCAAGGGACAGTTGGGGGTCAGCCCCAGCATTTT. It translates to CASSQGTVGGQPQHF.

The chain has TRBV6-4 and TRBJ2-1; 9 bases are a match to TRBD2. CDR1 MRHNA and CDR2 SNTAGT come from the germline V gene. The CDR3 consists of 14 residues. Trimming at V came to 4 bases and at J to 7 bases, leaving 5 bases not matched to a gene. The CDR3 region has the DNA TGTGCCAGCAGTGTAGCGGGGGAAGGGAATGAGCAGTTCTTC. Its protein is CASSVAGEGNEQFF.

This rearrangement joins TRBV7-2 to TRBJ1-4; 9 nucleotides align to TRBD1. Germline V gene data show CDR1 as SGHTA and CDR2 as FQGNSA. J gave up 3 bases and V 3 bases, and 5 bases lay outside the gene matches. The CDR3 runs to 16 residues. CDR3 region: CASSFSGQGSNEKLFF. The DNA of the CDR3 is TGTGCCAGCAGCTTCTCGGGACAGGGATCTAATGAAAAACTGTTTTTT.

The chain combines TRBV5-8 with TRBJ1-5; TRBD1 might be the D (5 bases). The V and J ends lost 2 bases and 6 bases respectively, with 9 bases between them. CDR1 and CDR2 (germline): SGHTS, YDEGEE. The CDR3 covers 13 residues. This CDR3 reads CASSFSGFQPQHF. The CDR3 DNA is TGTGCCAGCAGCTTTTCAGGGTTTCAGCCCCAGCATTTT.

V is TRBV29-1 and J is TRBJ1-1; possible D gene TRBD1, 5 bases. Per germline, CDR1 SQVTM and CDR2 ANQGSEA. The CDR3 length is 10 residues. Between the trimmed V and J ends, which lost 3 bases and 7 bases, there was a span of 6 bases. The CDR3 nucleotides read TGCAGCGTTGAGACAGTTGAAGCTTTCTTT. Translating it yields CSVETVEAFF. The variable domain in full, with the rest retrieved from reference TRBV29-1 and TRBJ1-1, is SAVISQKPSRDICQRGTSLTIQCQVDSQVTMMFWYRQQPGQSLTLIATANQGSEATYESGFVIDKFPISRPNLTFSTLTVSNMSPEDSSIYLCSVETVEAFFGQGTRLTVV.

This chain joins TRBV7-9 and TRBJ2-5; maybe TRBD1 (5 bases). This CDR3 spans 13 amino acids. Trimming took 3 bases from V and 2 from J, leaving 7 bases between them. CDR1 and CDR2 from the germline V gene are SEHNR and FQNEAQ (reference sequence). The CDR3 reads CASSLDIQETQYF. In DNA form, the CDR3 reads TGTGCCAGCAGCTTGGACATACAAGAGACCCAGTACTTC.

This sequence joins TRBV28 and TRBJ2-5, with 7 bases fitting TRBD1. Germline assignment: CDR1 MDHEN and CDR2 SYDVKM. The V and J ends lost 2 bases and 0 bases, in that order; junction bases with no gene match: 0. The CDR3 has 14 amino acids. CDR3 coding DNA: TGTGCCAGCAGTTTAGACAGGGACCAAGAGACCCAGTACTTC. Protein sequence: CASSLDRDQETQYF.

The V and J genes are TRBV6-6 and TRBJ1-5; D uncertain. CDR1 MNHNY and CDR2 SVGAGI come from the germline V gene (reference sequence). V lost 6 bases to trimming and J lost 5 bases, with 17 bases between them. The CDR3 length is 15 residues. The CDR3, as DNA: TGTGCCAGCAGCCCTACAGCCTCTTGGGATCAGCCCCAGCATTTT. Its protein is CASSPTASWDQPQHF.

J is TRBJ2-7 and V is TRBV15; 9 bases agree with TRBD1. V lost 1 base to trimming and J lost 4 bases; unmatched junction nucleotides: 5. Germline V CDR1 and CDR2: LNHNV, YYDKDF (reference sequence). The CDR3 extends over 15 amino acids. This CDR3 reads CATSRGTGGAYEQYF. The CDR3 nucleotides are TGTGCCACCAGCAGAGGAACAGGGGGCGCGTACGAGCAGTACTTC.

This clone was observed a handful of times. Within the sample, other DNA sequences also encode this same CDR3. J is TRBJ1-5 and V is TRBV6-6; D possibly corresponds to TRBD1 (5 bases). The V end was cut by 6 bases, the J end by 2 bases, with 14 bases between. The length of the CDR3 is 15 residues. CDR1 and CDR2 from the germline V gene are MNHNY and SVGAGI (reference sequence). The CDR3 region is CASRARGPGNQPQHF. CDR3 DNA sequence: TGTGCCAGCAGGGCTAGGGGCCCTGGCAATCAGCCCCAGCATTTT.

The rearrangement links TRBV5-6 to TRBJ2-7; D is unresolved. CDR1 and CDR2 (germline): SGHDT, YYEEEE. CDR3 length: 15 residues. The V and J ends lost 2 bases and 7 bases respectively, with 19 bases between them. In DNA form, the CDR3 reads TGTGCCAGCAGCTTTTTCGTGGCAGGCGTGAGTGAGCAGTACTTC. It specifies CASSFFVAGVSEQYF. The whole variable domain, filled in from reference TRBV5-6 and TRBJ2-7, reads DAGVTQSPTHLIKTRGQQVTLRCSPKSGHDTVSWYQQALGQGPQFIFQYYEEEERQRGNFPDRFSGHQFPNYSSELNVNALLLGDSALYLCASSFFVAGVSEQYFGPGTRLTVT.

The rearrangement joins TRBV28 to TRBJ1-5; D is perhaps TRBD1 (5 bases). The CDR3 totals 15 residues. V lost 2 bases and J lost 2, with 10 bases in between. Germline V CDR1 and CDR2: MDHEN, SYDVKM. The CDR3 is CASSLQGVGNQPQHF. The DNA for the CDR3 is TGTGCCAGCAGTTTACAGGGTGTTGGCAATCAGCCCCAGCATTTT.

The chain is built from TRBV13 and TRBJ2-7; 7 nucleotides agree with TRBD1. Germline V gene lookup returns CDR1 PRHDT and CDR2 FYEKMQ (reference sequence). The CDR3 is 13 amino acids. The ends lost 11 bases at V and 1 base at J; junction bases unmatched: 8. This CDR3 is CAGASGQSYEQYF. CDR3 coding DNA: TGTGCCGGAGCGTCGGGACAGTCCTACGAGCAGTACTTC.

CDR3 DNA sequence: TGCGCCAGCAGCCCTACAGGGGGCGCGACGTACGAGCAGTACTTC. The encoded protein is CASSPTGGATYEQYF. The rearrangement uses TRBV5-1 and TRBJ2-5; 9 bases are a match to TRBD1. TRBJ2-7 explains the end of the DNA better; the J call may be wrong. The CDR3 covers 15 residues. Germline V gene data show CDR1 as SGHRS and CDR2 as YFSETQ.

This chain links TRBV27 with TRBJ1-3, with 7 bases aligning to TRBD1. The CDR3 length is 16 residues. V was pared by 0 bases and J by 4 bases, with 6 bases of the junction left unmatched. Germline V gives CDR1 MNHEY, CDR2 SMNVEV (reference sequence). The CDR3 coding sequence is TGTGCCAGCAGTTTATCTTTCCCGGGACAGGGAAACACCATATATTTT. It translates to CASSLSFPGQGNTIYF.

The V gene is TRBV6-5, the J gene TRBJ2-5; 9 bases fit TRBD1. The last part of the DNA fits TRBJ2-7 better; the J call may be wrong. CDR3 length equals 15 residues. CDR1 is MNHEY and CDR2 is SVGAGI in the germline V gene. The CDR3 protein is CASSYFPGQGYEQYF. CDR3 sequence (DNA): TGTGCCAGCAGTTATTTCCCGGGACAGGGATACGAGCAGTACTTC.

The V gene is TRBV5-1, the J gene TRBJ2-1; D ambiguous. This CDR3 spans 15 amino acids. Deletions cut 0 bases from V and 4 bases from J, with 11 bases between. Germline loops: CDR1 SGHRS, CDR2 YFSETQ. The CDR3: CASSLGTVTYNEQFF. The CDR3 bases are TGCGCCAGCAGCTTGGGAACTGTTACGTACAATGAGCAGTTCTTC.

This chain links TRBV28 with TRBJ1-1, with D tentatively TRBD1 (5 bases). Germline CDR1 MDHEN, CDR2 SYDVKM. CDR3 length equals 15 residues. V lost 2 bases, J lost 4 bases, and 14 bases lay in between. CDR3 residues: CASSLSGGLATEAFF. For the CDR3, the DNA is TGTGCCAGCAGTTTAAGCGGGGGACTTGCCACTGAAGCTTTCTTT. Looking up the rest from reference TRBV28 and TRBJ1-1 gives the full variable domain: DVKVTQSSRYLVKRTGEKVFLECVQDMDHENMFWYRQDPGLGLRLIYFSYDVKMKEKGDIPEGYSVSREKKERFSLILESASTNQTSMYLCASSLSGGLATEAFFGQGTRLTVV.

The rearrangement uses TRBV6-1 and TRBJ1-6, with D tentatively TRBD1 (5 bases). V was cut by 6 bases and J by 7 bases, with 13 bases left in between. Germline-derived CDR1 and CDR2 are MNHNS and SASEGT. The CDR3 length is 14 residues. CDR3 amino acids: CASRDVDRNSPLHF. Written as DNA, the CDR3 is TGTGCCAGCAGGGATGTTGACAGAAATTCACCCCTCCACTTT.

This clone was counted between two and nine times. The same CDR3 also results from other DNA sequences found in this sample. The chain joins TRBV28 to TRBJ1-2; D is unclear. Trimming removed 5 bases from V and 2 bases from J, with 3 bases in between. The CDR3 consists of 11 residues. Germline values: CDR1 MDHEN, CDR2 SYDVKM. The CDR3 region is CASSPNYGYTF. CDR3 sequence (DNA): TGTGCCAGCAGTCCGAACTATGGCTACACCTTC.

V and J are TRBV9 and TRBJ1-1, with D tentatively TRBD1 (5 bases). There are 17 residues in the CDR3. V was clipped by 1 base and J by 4 bases, with 20 bases between them. Germline V CDR1 and CDR2: SGDLS, YYNGEE. The CDR3 loop reads CASSVRGEPTVLTEAFF. DNA for the CDR3: TGTGCCAGCAGCGTACGTGGCGAACCGACAGTTCTCACTGAAGCTTTCTTT.